The text below deals with one T cell receptor (beta chain). Clones were sequenced by immunoSEQ multiplex PCR, and TCRdb holds only the in-frame ones, with some missing. The sample records 120,000 to 150,000 clones, 90% being singletons. The data were obtained in a study of T cell responses to AZD1222 COVID-19 vaccine. The sequence derives from an adult in good health. Source: peripheral blood, taken on day 0 of AZD1222 vaccination.

This chain's CDR3 is CASSSRLAGTVGNEQFF. CDR3 bases: TGTGCCAGCAGCTCGCGACTAGCGGGAACGGTAGGGAATGAGCAGTTCTTC. This chain joins TRBV9 and TRBJ2-1; TRBD2 aligns across 11 bases. V shed 4 bases, J shed 7 bases, and the junction held 13 bases outside the gene matches. The germline V gene encodes CDR1 SGDLS and CDR2 YYNGEE. This CDR3 is built from 17 residues.